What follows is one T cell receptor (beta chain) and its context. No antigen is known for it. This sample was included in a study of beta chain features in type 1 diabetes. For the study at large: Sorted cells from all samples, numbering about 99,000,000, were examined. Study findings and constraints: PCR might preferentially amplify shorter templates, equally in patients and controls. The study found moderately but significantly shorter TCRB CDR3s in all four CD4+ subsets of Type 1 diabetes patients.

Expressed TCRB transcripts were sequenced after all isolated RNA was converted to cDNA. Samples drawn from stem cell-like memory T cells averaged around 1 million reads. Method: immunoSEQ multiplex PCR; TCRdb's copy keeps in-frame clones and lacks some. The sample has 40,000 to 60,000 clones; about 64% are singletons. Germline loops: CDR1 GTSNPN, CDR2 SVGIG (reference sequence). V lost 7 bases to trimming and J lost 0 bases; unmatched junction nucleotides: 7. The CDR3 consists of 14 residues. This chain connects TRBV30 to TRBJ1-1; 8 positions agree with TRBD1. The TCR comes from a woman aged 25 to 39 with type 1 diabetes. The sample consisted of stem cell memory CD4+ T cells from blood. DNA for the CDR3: TGTGCCTCCCGGGACAGGACGGTGAACACTGAAGCTTTCTTT. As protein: CASRDRTVNTEAFF.